This T cell receptor (beta chain) derives from a study of blood T cells in healthy people across ages. Study-wide results and limits: It was found that TCR beta diversity correlated strongly with the percentage of naive T cells. Expanded clonotype changes were possibly confounded by unknown donor CMV status.

Using a J-beta primer mix together with a sample-barcoded 5' primer, a second PCR was run for about 6 to 12 cycles. Sequencing of every sample gave 2.5 million or more CDR3-containing paired-end reads. TCRdb used MiXCR to reprocess the 5' RACE reads, holding one entry per CDR3 protein. The table includes some 920,000 distinct CDR3 sequences, roughly 47% detected once. For every donor, a draw yielded about 10 milliliters of peripheral blood. CDR1 SSHAT and CDR2 FNYEAQ come from the germline V gene (reference sequence). The CDR3 covers 16 residues. V was clipped by 1 base and J by 5 bases; unmatched bases: 6. Of note for this clonotype: Antigen: not known.

The J gene is TRBJ2-5, the V gene TRBV7-7; 11 nucleotides line up with TRBD2. This sequence was found in a woman in her sixties in good health. Sequencing was performed on blood. CDR3 in amino acids: CASSLVAGGSAETQYF. The DNA of the CDR3 is TGTGCCAGCAGCTTAGTAGCGGGAGGGTCAGCTGAGACCCAGTACTTC.